A selection of T cell receptor beta chains follows, all from one sample in a study of shared clonotypes between healthy human individuals. Sequencing used immunoSEQ multiplex PCR; TCRdb keeps in-frame clones, though not all of them. The table includes approximately 940,000 clones, more than 75% detected once. The specimen was memory CD4+ T cells sorted from blood. The receptors originated from a man younger than 35 in good health. The CDR3 runs from the conserved cysteine through the conserved F or W. The D gene is left open where the match is weak. Clone sizes are given selectively: once, few, many, or a class where the clone is expanded.

cdr3_nt	cdr3_aa	d_call	j_call	clone_size	v_call
TGTGCCAGCAGCTTGACGATTGCAAGGGGTGGCCCTAGCACAGATACGCAGTATTTT	CASSLTIARGGPSTDTQYF	.	TRBJ2-3	once	TRBV13
TGTGCCAGCAGTGGAGGGGGCGCTTTTGAACTATACGAGCAGTACTTC	CASSGGGAFELYEQYF	TRBD1	TRBJ2-7	.	TRBV6-1
TGTGCCAGCAGTGTCCAACAGGGGTCGGGGAACAATGAGCAGTTCTTC	CASSVQQGSGNNEQFF	TRBD1	TRBJ2-1	.	TRBV2
TGTGCCATCAGTGAAAACCAGGCCCAAGAGACCCAGTACTTC	CAISENQAQETQYF	.	TRBJ2-5	.	TRBV10-3
TGCGCCAGCAGTGAAATGGCCAGCTCAGACTCCTACGAGCAGTACTTC	CASSEMASSDSYEQYF	.	TRBJ2-7	.	TRBV10-2
TGTGCCAGCAGCTCTGAAAGCGGGCCAGGCACCGGGGAGCTGTTTTTT	CASSSESGPGTGELFF	.	TRBJ2-2	many	TRBV5-4
TGTGCCAGCAGTGCAGGGAGATTGAACACTGAAGCTTTCTTT	CASSAGRLNTEAFF	.	TRBJ1-1	few	TRBV28
TGCAGCGTTGAGTCGGGAGGCGAGACCCAGTACTTC	CSVESGGETQYF	TRBD2	TRBJ2-5	.	TRBV29-1
TGCAGCGTTGGGCGGGGGATGGGGGATACGCAGTATTTT	CSVGRGMGDTQYF	TRBD2	TRBJ2-3	.	TRBV29-1
TGTGCCAGCAACGACAACTATGGCTACACCTTC	CASNDNYGYTF	.	TRBJ1-2	.	TRBV6-6
TGTGCCAGCAGTTGGCGGACAGGGCCTGGAGACTATGGCTACACCTTC	CASSWRTGPGDYGYTF	TRBD1	TRBJ1-2	.	TRBV27
TGTGCCAGCAGCGTAGTATATTTCTCCCAGCCCCAGCATTTT	CASSVVYFSQPQHF	.	TRBJ1-5	.	TRBV9
TGTGCCAGCAGGGATTATTATACCGGGACAGGAAATTCACCCCTCCACTTT	CASRDYYTGTGNSPLHF	TRBD1	TRBJ1-6	.	TRBV2
TGTGCCAGCAGTGATGTATCCCAGGGGAGAGATGAGCAGTTCTTC	CASSDVSQGRDEQFF	.	TRBJ2-1	.	TRBV25-1
TGTGCCAGCTCACCGGACGGAACAACGCAGTATTTT	CASSPDGTTQYF	.	TRBJ2-3	.	TRBV18
TGTGCCAGCAGCTCGACTAGCTCGAACGAGCAGTACTTC	CASSSTSSNEQYF	TRBD2	TRBJ2-7	.	TRBV27
TGTGCCAGCTCACCATGGTCTGAGAACACTGAAGCTTTCTTT	CASSPWSENTEAFF	.	TRBJ1-1	.	TRBV18
TGTGCCAGCTCACCCAGGGAGGGCCGGAATGAGCAGTTCTTC	CASSPREGRNEQFF	TRBD2	TRBJ2-1	.	TRBV18
TGCGCCAGCAGCCCCGGGGGGGGTGAAGCTTTCTTT	CASSPGGGEAFF	.	TRBJ1-1	.	TRBV10-1
TGCGCCAGCAGCAAACCCGGGACAGGGGGAGATACGCAGTATTTT	CASSKPGTGGDTQYF	TRBD1	TRBJ2-3	.	TRBV5-1
TGCGCCAGCACACTGGGGGCCTCGAGCTCCTACGAGCAGTACTTC	CASTLGASSSYEQYF	.	TRBJ2-7	.	TRBV5-1
TGTGCCAGCAGTTTAAATCCCTACGAGCAGTACTTC	CASSLNPYEQYF	.	TRBJ2-7	many	TRBV28
TGTGCCAGCAGTTACTCTTACTACAATGAGCAGTTCTTC	CASSYSYYNEQFF	.	TRBJ2-1	.	TRBV6-5
TGTGCCAGCAGCCAAAGACTAGCTCAGAACACCGGGGAGCTGTTTTTT	CASSQRLAQNTGELFF	TRBD2	TRBJ2-2	.	TRBV7-2
TGTGCCAGTAGCTGGGGACAGGGGGGAAAACGCACAGATACGCAGTATTTT	CASSWGQGGKRTDTQYF	TRBD1	TRBJ2-3	once	TRBV19
TGTGCCAGCACTAGACAACCTGGGCCCTACGAGCAGTACTTC	CASTRQPGPYEQYF	.	TRBJ2-7	.	TRBV6-5
TGTGCCAGCAGCCCGAGCAGGGGGCAAGCTTTCTTT	CASSPSRGQAFF	TRBD1	TRBJ1-1	.	TRBV7-2
TGTGCCAGCAGTTCCTCGGGTGGAATAGCCTACGAGCAGTACTTC	CASSSSGGIAYEQYF	.	TRBJ2-7	once	TRBV28
TGTGCCAGCAGCTCGGGCCAGGGTCTTAACACTGAAGCTTTCTTT	CASSSGQGLNTEAFF	.	TRBJ1-1	.	TRBV7-2
TGTGCCAGCAGGTCGCCTAGCGGGGGGGCCACTTTTAGAAATGAGCAGTTCTTC	CASRSPSGGATFRNEQFF	TRBD2	TRBJ2-1	.	TRBV2